One and the same sample provided the 5 T cell receptor beta chains below, sequenced in a study of metastatic and nonmetastatic thyroid tumors. TCRdb re-called clones from the PCR reads using MiXCR. The sample yields around 53,000 clones, approximately 22% seen once. Thyroid surgery was preceded by no treatment in any patient. Sequencing used blood. These receptors all stem from a female donor with papillary thyroid cancer or a benign thyroid nodule (not recorded which). Some clones in this sample may be carry-over from other donors' samples.

In this sample, this clone turned up a few times. The rearrangement uses TRBV6-4 and TRBJ1-2; D may be TRBD1 (6 bases). The CDR3 has 13 residues. The ends were cut back, 6 bases at V and 4 bases at J, with 12 bases in the middle. Germline V gene data show CDR1 as MRHNA and CDR2 as SNTAGT. The CDR3 DNA follows: TGTGCCAGCAGACGGGGGGCAACCTATGGCTACACCTTC. Encoded protein: CASRRGATYGYTF.

This chain connects TRBV6-1 to TRBJ1-6; D is uncertain. The CDR3 extends over 13 amino acids. Deletions cut 10 bases from V and 12 bases from J, with 19 bases between. CDR1 is MNHNS and CDR2 is SASEGT in the germline V gene. CDR3 sequence: CAISSAQSLPLHF. CDR3 in DNA: TGTGCCATCTCTTCTGCCCAGTCTTTACCCCTCCACTTT.

This clone appeared many times. The chain links TRBV28 to TRBJ1-1; D is unresolved. In germline, CDR1 is MDHEN, CDR2 SYDVKM. V was shortened by 5 bases and J by 8 bases, with 9 bases between the two germline ends. There are 11 residues in the CDR3. The CDR3 region has the DNA TGTGCCAGCAGTGGGTGGGGAGAAGCTTTCTTT. It specifies CASSGWGEAFF.

This clone was found a few times. Sequence at one end of the junction differs from germline and may be a read error. The rearrangement links TRBV6-1 to TRBJ2-2, with 7 positions matching TRBD2. Germline assignment: CDR1 MNHNS and CDR2 SASEGT. CDR3 length equals 16 residues. CDR3 nucleotides: TGTGCCAGCAGTTGCACTAGCGAGAGGCACACCGGGGACCTGTTTTTT. Protein: CASSCTSERHTGDLFF.

To note about this clone: The germline gene is not matched at one end of the junction; a read error may be the cause. This rearrangement joins TRBV6-1 to TRBJ1-5; unclear D gene. The CDR3 covers 12 residues. Germline CDR1 MNHNS, CDR2 SASEGT. The CDR3 bases are TGTGTCAGCAGGAGACCTGCGCGGCCCCAGGATTTT. Its protein is CVSRRPARPQDF.